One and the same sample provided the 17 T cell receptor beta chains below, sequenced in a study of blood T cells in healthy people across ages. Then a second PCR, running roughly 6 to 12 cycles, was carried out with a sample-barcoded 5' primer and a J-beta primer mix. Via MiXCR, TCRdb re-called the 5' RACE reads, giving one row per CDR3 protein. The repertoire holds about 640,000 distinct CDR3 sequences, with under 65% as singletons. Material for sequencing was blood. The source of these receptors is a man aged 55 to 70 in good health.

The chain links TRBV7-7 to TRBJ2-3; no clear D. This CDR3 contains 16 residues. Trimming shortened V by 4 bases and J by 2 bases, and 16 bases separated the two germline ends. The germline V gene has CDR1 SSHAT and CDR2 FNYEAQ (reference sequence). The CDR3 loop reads CASSSRWALDTDTQYF. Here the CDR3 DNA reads TGTGCCAGCAGCTCTCGCTGGGCTCTCGACACAGATACGCAGTATTTT.

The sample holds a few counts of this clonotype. The CDR3 loop reads CSVGEWGSGANVLTF. The CDR3 DNA sequence: TGCAGCGTAGGAGAGTGGGGCTCTGGGGCCAACGTCCTGACTTTC. The J gene is TRBJ2-6, the V gene TRBV29-1; D not resolved. Trimming took 6 bases from V and 0 from J, leaving 12 bases between them. The germline gives CDR1 SQVTM, CDR2 ANQGSEA. This CDR3 is 15 amino acids long.

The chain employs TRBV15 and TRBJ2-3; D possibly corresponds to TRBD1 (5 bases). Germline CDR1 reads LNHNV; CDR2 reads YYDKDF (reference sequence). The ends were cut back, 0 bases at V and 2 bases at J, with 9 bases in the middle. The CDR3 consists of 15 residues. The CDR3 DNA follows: TGTGCCACCAGCAGAGATGGGGCAAACACAGATACGCAGTATTTT. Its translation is CATSRDGANTDTQYF.

The CDR3, as DNA: TGCAGCGCTGGGTGGAGTGGTGGGGAGCTGTTTTTT. Encoded protein: CSAGWSGGELFF. This sequence joins TRBV29-1 and TRBJ2-2, with D unclear. The germline CDR1 and CDR2 sequences are SQVTM and ANQGSEA. Trimming stripped 7 bases from V and 8 bases from J, with 14 bases between. This CDR3 is 12 amino acids long.

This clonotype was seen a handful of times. For the CDR3, the DNA is TGTGCCAGCAGCTTAAGGCATCACAATGAGCAGTTCTTC. Amino acid sequence: CASSLRHHNEQFF. The V gene is TRBV7-2, the J gene TRBJ2-1, with D hard to call. The V end was cut by 2 bases, the J end by 5 bases, with 7 bases between. The CDR3 loop spans 13 amino acids. Per germline, CDR1 SGHTA and CDR2 FQGNSA.

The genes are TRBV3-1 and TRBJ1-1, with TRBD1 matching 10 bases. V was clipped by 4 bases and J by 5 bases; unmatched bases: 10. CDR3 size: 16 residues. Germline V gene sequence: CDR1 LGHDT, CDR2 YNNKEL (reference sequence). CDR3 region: CASSLGQGVLGTEAFF. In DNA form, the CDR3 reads TGTGCCAGCAGCCTTGGACAGGGGGTATTGGGAACTGAAGCTTTCTTT.

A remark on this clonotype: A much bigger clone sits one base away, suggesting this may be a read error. CDR3 sequence (DNA): TGTGCCACCAGTGATTTGGGAGGCAACAATGAGCAGTTCTTC. This encodes CATSDLGGNNEQFF. V usage is TRBV24-1 and J usage is TRBJ2-1, with D maybe TRBD2 (5 bases). The V and J ends lost 0 bases and 5 bases respectively, with 7 bases between them. CDR3 length equals 14 residues. Looked up from germline, CDR1 is KGHDR and CDR2 is SFDVKD.

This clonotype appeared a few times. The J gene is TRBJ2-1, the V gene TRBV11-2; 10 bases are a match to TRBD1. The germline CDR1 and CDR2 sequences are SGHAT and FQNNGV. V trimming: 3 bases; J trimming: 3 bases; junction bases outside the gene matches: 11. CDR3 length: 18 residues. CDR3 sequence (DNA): TGTGCCAGCAGCTTTCCCGTTTGGGGACAGGGGATCTACAATGAGCAGTTCTTC. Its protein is CASSFPVWGQGIYNEQFF.

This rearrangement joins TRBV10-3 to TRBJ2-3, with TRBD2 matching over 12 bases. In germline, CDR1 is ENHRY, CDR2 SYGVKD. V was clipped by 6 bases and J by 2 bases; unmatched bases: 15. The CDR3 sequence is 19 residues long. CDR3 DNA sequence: TGTGCCATCAGAGCGATCCCGGGACTAGCGGGCGTAACCACAGATACGCAGTATTTT. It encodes CAIRAIPGLAGVTTDTQYF.

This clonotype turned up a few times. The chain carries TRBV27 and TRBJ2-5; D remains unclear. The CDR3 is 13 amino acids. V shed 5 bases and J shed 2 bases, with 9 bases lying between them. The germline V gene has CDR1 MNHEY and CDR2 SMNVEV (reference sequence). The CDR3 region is CASSGRWQETQYF. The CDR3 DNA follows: TGTGCCAGCAGTGGGCGGTGGCAAGAGACCCAGTACTTC.

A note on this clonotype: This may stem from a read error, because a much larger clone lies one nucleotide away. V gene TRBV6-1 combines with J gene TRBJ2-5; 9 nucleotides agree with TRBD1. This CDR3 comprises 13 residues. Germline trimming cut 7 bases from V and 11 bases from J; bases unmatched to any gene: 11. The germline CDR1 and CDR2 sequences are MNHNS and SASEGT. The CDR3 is CASTYRGHGEQYF. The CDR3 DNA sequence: TGTGCCAGCACTTACAGGGGGCATGGTGAGCAGTACTTC.

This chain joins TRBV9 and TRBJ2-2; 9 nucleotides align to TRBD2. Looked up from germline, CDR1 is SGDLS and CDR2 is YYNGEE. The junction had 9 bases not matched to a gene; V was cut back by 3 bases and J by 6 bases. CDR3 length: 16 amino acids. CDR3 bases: TGTGCCAGCAGCGCCTCTCCGGGACTAGCCGCCGGGGAGCTGTTTTTT. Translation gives CASSASPGLAAGELFF.

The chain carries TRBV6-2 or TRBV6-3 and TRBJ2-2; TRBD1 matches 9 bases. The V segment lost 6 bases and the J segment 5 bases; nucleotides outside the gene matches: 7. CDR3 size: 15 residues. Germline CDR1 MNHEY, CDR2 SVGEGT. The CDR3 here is CASSQQGAGTGELFF. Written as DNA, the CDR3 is TGTGCCAGCAGCCAACAGGGGGCAGGGACCGGGGAGCTGTTTTTT.

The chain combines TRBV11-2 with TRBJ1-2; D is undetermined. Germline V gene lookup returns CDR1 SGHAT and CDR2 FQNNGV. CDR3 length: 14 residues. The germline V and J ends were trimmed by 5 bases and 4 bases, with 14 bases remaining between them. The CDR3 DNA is TGTGCCAGCAGCGGAACCGGGCCTTCCTATGGCTACACCTTC. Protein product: CASSGTGPSYGYTF.

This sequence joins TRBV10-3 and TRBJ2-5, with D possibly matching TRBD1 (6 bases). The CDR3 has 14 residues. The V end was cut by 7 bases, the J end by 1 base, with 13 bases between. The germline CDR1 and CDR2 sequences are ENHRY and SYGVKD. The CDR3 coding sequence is TGTGCCATCAATCAGCAGGGGTCCCAAGAGACCCAGTACTTC. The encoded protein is CAINQQGSQETQYF.

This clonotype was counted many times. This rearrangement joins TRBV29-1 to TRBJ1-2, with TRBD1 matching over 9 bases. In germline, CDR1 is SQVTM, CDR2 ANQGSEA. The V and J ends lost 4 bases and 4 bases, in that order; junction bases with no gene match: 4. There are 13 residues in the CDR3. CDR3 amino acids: CSVVRDRAYGYTF. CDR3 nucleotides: TGCAGCGTTGTCCGGGACAGGGCCTATGGCTACACCTTC.

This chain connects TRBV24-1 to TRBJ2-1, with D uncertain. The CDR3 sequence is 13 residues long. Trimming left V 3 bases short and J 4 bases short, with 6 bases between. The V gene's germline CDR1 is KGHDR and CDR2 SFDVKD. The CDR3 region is CATSDMTYNEQFF. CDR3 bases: TGTGCCACCAGTGATATGACGTACAATGAGCAGTTCTTC.